The table lists the clone carrying this T cell receptor (beta chain) with a count of one. These data come from a study of blood T cell repertoires in COVID-19. In the study overall: The analysed material was cDNA or gDNA that came from T cells, B-cell-depleted T cells, or PBMCs.

This table comes from immunoSEQ multiplex PCR, and its TCRdb copy is limited to in-frame clones, with some not included. Of 73,000 or so clones listed, around 83% were seen once; the top ten hold roughly 5.4%. V shed 1 base and J shed 3 bases, with 5 bases lying between them. The germline gives CDR1 SGDLS, CDR2 YYNGEE. The CDR3 length is 14 residues. Sequenced: peripheral blood. The receptor comes from a man aged 50 to 60 with active COVID-19. This chain joins TRBV9 and TRBJ2-6; no reliable D call. The CDR3 DNA is TGTGCCAGCAGCGTAATTAGTGGGGCCAACGTCCTGACTTTC. Translated: CASSVISGANVLTF.